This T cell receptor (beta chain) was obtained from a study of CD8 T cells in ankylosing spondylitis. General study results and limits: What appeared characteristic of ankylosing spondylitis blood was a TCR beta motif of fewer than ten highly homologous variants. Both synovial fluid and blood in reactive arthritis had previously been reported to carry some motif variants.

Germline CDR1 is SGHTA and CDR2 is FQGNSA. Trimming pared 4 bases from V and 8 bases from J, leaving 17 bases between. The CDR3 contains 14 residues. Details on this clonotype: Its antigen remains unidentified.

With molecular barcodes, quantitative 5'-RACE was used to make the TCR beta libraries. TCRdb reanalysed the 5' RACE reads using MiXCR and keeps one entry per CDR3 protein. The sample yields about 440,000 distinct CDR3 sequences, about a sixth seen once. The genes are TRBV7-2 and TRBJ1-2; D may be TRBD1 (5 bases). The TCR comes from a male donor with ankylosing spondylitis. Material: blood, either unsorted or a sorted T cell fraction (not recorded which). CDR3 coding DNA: TGTGCCAGCAGCTCATCAGGGATGGCCGGCGGCTACACCTTC. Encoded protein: CASSSSGMAGGYTF.